This TCR beta chain was sequenced for a study of T cells in localized non-small cell lung cancer. This CDR3 region has 16 residues. CDR1 is SGHAT, CDR2 FQNNGV, per germline. J gave up 4 bases and V 2 bases, and 7 bases lay outside the gene matches. Study-level results: Sequencing was limited to one tumor region, leaving the possibility of heterogeneity open. Longer survival (overall) was linked to higher T cell density in blood. Within adjacent lung there appeared a median approximately 60 of the top 100 tumor clones. It was uninvolved adjacent lung that showed the highest T cell clonality, exceeding tumor.

The table came from immunoSEQ multiplex PCR; TCRdb's copy has only in-frame clones and leaves some out. The table shows around 26,000 clones, with approximately 90% occurring only once. In the case of this clone: The antigen is unknown.

The sequences come from peripheral blood, collected before any cancer treatment. This rearrangement joins TRBV11-2 to TRBJ2-1; 8 bases match TRBD2. This TCR came from a woman aged 18 to 50 with stage I lung adenocarcinoma. The CDR3 nucleotides are TGTGCCAGCAGCTTATGGGGGGCGGGAGGATACAATGAGCAGTTCTTC. Amino acid sequence: CASSLWGAGGYNEQFF.